This T cell receptor beta chain was recorded in a study of shared clonotypes between healthy human individuals. Study-level information: CD8 memory received one plate per donor, CD8 naive two, CD4 memory three and CD4 naive three. Study findings and constraints: Researchers sampled only blood; tissue repertoires likely differ.

Germline V gene sequence: CDR1 SEHNR, CDR2 FQNEAQ (reference sequence). The CDR3 extends over 14 amino acids. V lost 6 bases and J lost 9, with 18 bases in between. Data came from immunoSEQ multiplex PCR; TCRdb stores just in-frame clones and leaves some out. This table has 2 million to 2.5 million clones, 92% appearing once. In its sample, this clone was seen once. Its cognate antigen is unknown. Sequenced sample: naive CD4+ T cells from PBMCs. The sample's subset: CD45RA+ positively selected. The TCR was taken from a young man in good health. Some clones in this sample may be carry-over from other donors' samples. The chain has TRBV7-9 and TRBJ2-1; the D is unclear. The CDR3 region is CASRGSLPLFEQFF. The CDR3 nucleotides read TGTGCCAGCAGAGGGTCCCTTCCCCTGTTTGAGCAGTTCTTC.